One and the same sample provided the 9 T cell receptor beta chains below, sequenced in a study of cytomegalovirus exposure and HLA in healthy donors. It was with 60 Vbeta and 13 Jbeta primers that the PCR ran. TCRdb's table, derived via immunoSEQ multiplex PCR, lists solely in-frame clones and lacks some. In the table there are about 190,000 clones, over 75% of which are singletons. The sample consisted of PBMCs. The source of these receptors is a middle-aged man in good health and CMV-seropositive.

This clone appeared a few times. The J gene is TRBJ1-4, the V gene TRBV5-1; D unclear. Germline loops: CDR1 SGHRS, CDR2 YFSETQ. The CDR3 totals 14 residues. Trimming stripped 0 bases from V and 7 bases from J, with 10 bases between. This chain's CDR3 is CASSLDSPGEKLFF. The CDR3, as DNA: TGCGCCAGCAGCTTGGATTCACCAGGTGAAAAACTGTTTTTT.

The table lists this clone with a count of one. This chain joins TRBV5-1 and TRBJ2-5; TRBD1 aligns across 9 bases. With V trimmed by 0 bases and J by 3 bases, 6 bases remained unmatched. The V gene's germline CDR1 is SGHRS and CDR2 YFSETQ. The CDR3 is made up of 16 amino acids. The CDR3 is CASSLVRTGAKETQYF. CDR3 coding DNA: TGCGCCAGCAGCTTGGTGAGGACAGGGGCGAAAGAGACCCAGTACTTC.

The chain carries TRBV4-1 and TRBJ1-4, with TRBD1 matching over 9 bases. V dropped 1 base and J dropped 7; count of bases not matched to a gene: 7. The CDR3 is made up of 16 amino acids. CDR1 and CDR2 (germline): MGHRA, YSYEKL. Written as DNA, the CDR3 is TGCGCCAGCAGCCAAGCTGAGAGGGACAGGGCTGAAAAACTGTTTTTT. This encodes CASSQAERDRAEKLFF.

V is TRBV30 and J is TRBJ1-1, with D uncertain. The V end was cut by 0 bases, the J end by 6 bases, with 5 bases between. Germline V gives CDR1 GTSNPN, CDR2 SVGIG (reference sequence). The CDR3 spans 11 residues. Here the CDR3 reads CAWSVLAEAFF. In DNA form, the CDR3 reads TGTGCCTGGAGTGTACTGGCTGAAGCTTTCTTT.

The chain links TRBV9 to TRBJ1-5; 7 bases are a match to TRBD1. This CDR3 has 15 amino acids. Germline CDR1 is SGDLS and CDR2 is YYNGEE. V trimming: 3 bases; J trimming: 2 bases; junction bases outside the gene matches: 5. DNA for the CDR3: TGTGCCAGCAGCGGGACAGGTTATGGCAATCAGCCCCAGCATTTT. Its protein is CASSGTGYGNQPQHF.

The rearrangement uses TRBV11-3 and TRBJ2-3, with D possibly being TRBD1 (5 bases). The germline V gene has CDR1 SGHNT and CDR2 YENEEA. This CDR3 has 13 amino acids. Trimming stripped 5 bases from V and 6 bases from J, with 12 bases between. The CDR3 nucleotides read TGTGCCAGCAGCCTTCGACAGAAGGATACGCAGTATTTT. Translation: CASSLRQKDTQYF.

V and J are TRBV9 and TRBJ2-7; no firm D call. This CDR3 contains 12 residues. V lost 0 bases, J lost 3 bases, and 4 bases lay in between. From germline, CDR1 is SGDLS and CDR2 YYNGEE. The CDR3 sequence: CASSVDSYEQYF. The CDR3 DNA is TGTGCCAGCAGCGTAGACAGCTACGAGCAGTACTTC.

This clone was seen more than once but under ten times. This sequence joins TRBV19 and TRBJ2-7; tentatively, D is TRBD2 (5 bases). V shed 1 base and J shed 7 bases, with 11 bases lying between them. The CDR3 runs 13 residues. CDR1 and CDR2 from the germline V gene are LNHDA and SQIVND (reference sequence). The CDR3 DNA is TGTGCCAGTAGTATAGGACAACCGGGGGAGCAGTACTTC. As protein: CASSIGQPGEQYF.

The rearrangement links TRBV6-6 to TRBJ2-7; TRBD1 agrees at 7 bases. V lost 6 bases and J lost 5; bases outside the gene matches: 13. CDR1 is MNHNY and CDR2 is SVGAGI in the germline V gene (reference sequence). This CDR3 comprises 15 residues. CDR3 in amino acids: CASSLVRQGSDEQYF. The CDR3 DNA reads TGTGCCAGCAGCCTGGTTCGACAGGGTTCAGACGAGCAGTACTTC.